Included here is one T cell receptor beta chain sequence, with context. Its antigen is undetermined. These data are taken from a study of T cells in Graves' hyperthyroidism and ophthalmopathy. Study-wide results and limits: Appearing also in blood were most of the thyroid clonotypes expanded above 0.001. Prediction of ophthalmopathy progression came a median about 6 months pre-onset.

The source material, RNA transcripts, was used to amplify TCR beta CDR3 regions. First-round RT-PCR with HTBI primers amplified the TCR CDR3 region. From the multiplex PCR reads, TCRdb called clonotypes with MiXCR, one entry per CDR3 protein. The data contain almost 600,000 distinct CDR3 sequences, around 13% of them seen just once; the ten biggest clones take up almost 6%. The study excluded patients with uncontrolled infection, other autoimmune disease, pregnancy or lactation. Germline V lookup: CDR1 MGHRA, CDR2 YSYEKL. Trimming stripped 0 bases from V and 8 bases from J, with 2 bases between. The CDR3 spans 11 residues.

Sequences were obtained from blood. The receptor was derived from a woman aged 25 to 39 with Graves' hyperthyroidism that later progressed to Graves' ophthalmopathy. The genes are TRBV4-1 and TRBJ2-1; D remains unclear. CDR3 residues: CASSQEYEQFF. The CDR3 bases are TGCGCCAGCAGCCAAGAGTATGAGCAGTTCTTC.